The next 22 T cell receptor beta chains were all read from a single sample in a study of shared clonotypes between healthy human individuals. Repertoires were generated with immunoSEQ multiplex PCR, while TCRdb's copy carries only in-frame clones and drops some. There are 2 million to 2.5 million clones in the sample; approximately 95% occur only once, and 0.39% lies in the top ten. Sequenced material: naive CD4+ T cells from PBMCs. Described subset: CD45RA+ positively selected. These receptors all come from a young man in good health. Some clones in this sample may be carry-over from other donors' samples.

This chain joins TRBV28 and TRBJ2-1; no reliable D call. The CDR3 sequence is 11 residues long. The germline gives CDR1 MDHEN, CDR2 SYDVKM. Trimming took 4 bases from V and 15 from J, leaving 13 bases between them. The CDR3 DNA is TGTGCCAGCAGTTCGGGCCCGACTCTGTTCTTC. This translates into CASSSGPTLFF. The full variable domain, its missing parts supplied by reference TRBV28 and TRBJ2-1, is DVKVTQSSRYLVKRTGEKVFLECVQDMDHENMFWYRQDPGLGLRLIYFSYDVKMKEKGDIPEGYSVSREKKERFSLILESASTNQTSMYLCASSSGPTLFFGPGTRLTVL.

Comment on this clone: Other DNA sequences within the sample encode an identical CDR3. This chain uses TRBV18 with TRBJ2-1; 9 bases align to TRBD2. The CDR3 runs 16 residues. The germline V gene has CDR1 KGHSH and CDR2 LQKENI. J gave up 0 bases and V 0 bases, and 0 bases lay outside the gene matches. DNA of the CDR3: TGTGCCAGCTCACCACCTAGCGGGAGCTCCTACAATGAGCAGTTCTTC. Translated: CASSPPSGSSYNEQFF. Using reference TRBV18 and TRBJ2-1 for the parts outside the CDR3, the full variable domain is NAGVMQNPRHLVRRRGQEARLRCSPMKGHSHVYWYRQLPEEGLKFMVYLQKENIIDESGMPKERFSAEFPKEGPSILRIQQVVRGDSAAYFCASSPPSGSSYNEQFFGPGTRLTVL.

About this clone itself: The sample has other DNA sequences that encode this CDR3 too. The chain combines TRBV6-1 with TRBJ2-3; D gene uncertain. This CDR3 is built from 11 residues. Trimming removed 4 bases at V and 2 bases at J, with 1 base between. In germline, CDR1 is MNHNS, CDR2 SASEGT. CDR3: CASSVTDTQYF. CDR3 sequence (DNA): TGTGCCAGCAGTGTCACAGATACGCAGTATTTT.

V and J are TRBV28 and TRBJ1-6, with unresolved D. V dropped 8 bases and J dropped 8 bases, with 10 bases sitting between them. The CDR3 is made up of 12 amino acids. Per germline, CDR1 MDHEN and CDR2 SYDVKM. The CDR3 protein is CASRLRDSPLHF. The CDR3 DNA follows: TGTGCCAGCCGACTTAGGGATTCACCCCTCCACTTT.

The rearrangement joins TRBV18 to TRBJ1-1; TRBD1 agrees at 8 bases. Trimming at V came to 5 bases and at J to 11 bases, leaving 4 bases not matched to a gene. CDR1 is KGHSH and CDR2 is LQKENI in the germline V gene. There are 11 residues in the CDR3. The CDR3 DNA is TGTGCCAGCTCATACGGACAGGGTGCTTTCTTT. It yields the protein CASSYGQGAFF.

This rearrangement joins TRBV5-4 to TRBJ2-6; D not certain. The CDR3 covers 15 residues. Germline loops: CDR1 SGHNT, CDR2 YYREEE (reference sequence). V was shortened by 0 bases and J by 0 bases, with 4 bases between the two germline ends. The DNA of the CDR3 is TGTGCCAGCAGCTTGGGGGCCTCTGGGGCCAACGTCCTGACTTTC. It translates to CASSLGASGANVLTF. Full variable domain (rest looked up from reference TRBV5-4 and TRBJ2-6): ETGVTQSPTHLIKTRGQQVTLRCSSQSGHNTVSWYQQALGQGPQFIFQYYREEENGRGNFPPRFSGLQFPNYSSELNVNALELDDSALYLCASSLGASGANVLTFGAGSRLTVL.

This sequence joins TRBV28 and TRBJ2-7; 10 bases fit TRBD2. CDR3 size: 16 residues. V lost 6 bases and J lost 4; bases outside the gene matches: 12. Germline V gene lookup returns CDR1 MDHEN and CDR2 SYDVKM. The CDR3 is CASRFQAGGPVYEQYF. The CDR3 DNA is TGTGCCAGCAGGTTCCAAGCGGGAGGGCCCGTATACGAGCAGTACTTC. Full variable domain (remainder filled in from reference TRBV28 and TRBJ2-7): DVKVTQSSRYLVKRTGEKVFLECVQDMDHENMFWYRQDPGLGLRLIYFSYDVKMKEKGDIPEGYSVSREKKERFSLILESASTNQTSMYLCASRFQAGGPVYEQYFGPGTRLTVT.

This sequence joins TRBV21-1 and TRBJ2-7; TRBD1 reflects the table's D call only, with no check against the DNA. TRBV21-1 is reported as a pseudogene. This CDR3 has 14 residues. Here the CDR3 reads CASSTRDRVNEQYF. CDR3 nucleotides: TGTGCCAGCAGCACCAGGGACAGGGTAAACGAGCAGTACTTC.

On this clone itself: Other DNA sequences from this sample encode an identical CDR3 as well. The chain uses TRBV11-2 and TRBJ2-1; possible D gene TRBD2, 6 bases. Germline V gene sequence: CDR1 SGHAT, CDR2 FQNNGV. Trimming took off 2 bases at V and 5 bases at J, with 10 bases between the two ends. The CDR3 is 14 amino acids. The CDR3 is CASSLQGLDNEQFF. The CDR3 DNA follows: TGTGCCAGCAGCTTACAGGGACTCGACAATGAGCAGTTCTTC.

This clone was observed once. CDR3 nucleotide sequence: TGCAGCGTCGTTATTGGTCAGGGGGGAAAACTGTTTTTT. Translating gives CSVVIGQGGKLFF. The rearrangement joins TRBV29-1 to TRBJ1-4, with 7 bases aligning to TRBD1. With 6 bases clipped from V and 10 bases from J, the junction kept 11 bases outside the gene matches. This CDR3 is 13 amino acids long. The V gene's germline CDR1 is SQVTM and CDR2 ANQGSEA.

The chain combines TRBV4-3 with TRBJ1-1; perhaps TRBD1 as D (6 bases). The CDR3 contains 14 residues. The V and J ends lost 4 bases and 7 bases respectively, with 16 bases between them. Per the germline V gene, CDR1 is LGHNA and CDR2 is YSLEER. CDR3 loop: CASSLEYRVGEAFF. In nucleotides, the CDR3 is TGCGCCAGCAGCCTTGAATACAGGGTTGGTGAAGCTTTCTTT.

The V and J genes are TRBV7-9 and TRBJ1-1; 10 positions agree with TRBD1. Germline CDR1 SEHNR, CDR2 FQNEAQ (reference sequence). V lost 6 bases and J lost 4; bases outside the gene matches: 8. The CDR3 spans 15 residues. The CDR3 loop reads CASRNFRDRGTEAFF. CDR3 nucleotides: TGTGCCAGCAGAAACTTCCGGGACAGGGGCACTGAAGCTTTCTTT.

CDR3 bases: TGCGCCAGCAGTCTAAGACAGAGAGGCAATGAGCAGTTCTTC. The encoded protein is CASSLRQRGNEQFF. The chain couples TRBV23-1 to TRBJ2-1, with D perhaps matching TRBD1 (5 bases). TRBV23-1 is sorted into the ORF group, with uncertain function. The V end was cut by 4 bases, the J end by 6 bases, with 13 bases between. This CDR3 region has 14 residues.

The rearrangement links TRBV28 to TRBJ1-2; D gene ambiguous. The ends were cut back, 8 bases at V and 8 bases at J, with 9 bases in the middle. The CDR3 loop spans 10 amino acids. Germline V lookup: CDR1 MDHEN, CDR2 SYDVKM. This CDR3 is CASGIFGYTF. DNA for the CDR3: TGTGCCAGCGGGATATTCGGCTACACCTTC.

The CDR3 DNA reads TGTGCCTGGAGGGGCAGGGATAACTATGGCTACACCTTC. It encodes CAWRGRDNYGYTF. The chain couples TRBV30 to TRBJ1-2, with a weak D call TRBD1 (5 bases). The CDR3 runs to 13 residues. V lost 3 bases, J lost 1 base, and 9 bases lay in between. From germline, CDR1 is GTSNPN and CDR2 SVGIG (reference sequence).

The V and J genes are TRBV27 and TRBJ2-1; TRBD2 might be the D (5 bases). The CDR3 extends over 16 amino acids. Trimming stripped 5 bases from V and 3 bases from J, with 17 bases between. The germline CDR1 and CDR2 sequences are MNHEY and SMNVEV (reference sequence). The CDR3 region has the DNA TGTGCCAGCAGTCGCACAAACCCCACTAGCTACAATGAGCAGTTCTTC. Translation: CASSRTNPTSYNEQFF.

CDR3: CTSSLGKKNIQYF. DNA for the CDR3: TGCACCAGCAGCCTCGGTAAAAAAAACATTCAGTACTTC. The rearrangement uses TRBV1 and TRBJ2-4; TRBD2, the table's D call, lacks a check against the DNA. TRBV1 is designated a pseudogene. The CDR3 sequence is 13 residues long.

The CDR3 region is CASSSPGLAGARQYF. DNA of the CDR3: TGTGCCAGCAGTTCCCCGGGACTAGCGGGAGCGCGGCAGTACTTC. V is TRBV6-5 and J is TRBJ2-7; TRBD2 aligns across 14 bases. V was clipped by 4 bases and J by 9 bases; unmatched bases: 8. The CDR3 length is 15 residues. Per the germline V gene, CDR1 is MNHEY and CDR2 is SVGAGI.

The chain joins TRBV12-2 to TRBJ2-7; the table calls TRBD2, which could not be checked here. TRBV12-2 is recorded as a pseudogene. This CDR3 has 19 residues. This CDR3 reads CASRLAPRGIAGPPYEQYF. The CDR3 DNA follows: TGTGCAAGTCGCTTAGCTCCCCGGGGCATAGCGGGGCCCCCCTACGAGCAGTACTTC.

The chain couples TRBV19 to TRBJ2-5, with 16 bases aligning to TRBD2. This CDR3 region has 17 residues. Germline CDR1 reads LNHDA; CDR2 reads SQIVND (reference sequence). The V and J ends lost 6 bases and 5 bases, in that order; junction bases with no gene match: 9. CDR3 residues: CASSHGTSGRAWETQYF. CDR3 coding DNA: TGTGCCAGTAGCCACGGGACTAGCGGGAGGGCTTGGGAGACCCAGTACTTC.

V usage is TRBV5-1 and J usage is TRBJ2-1, with 8 positions matching TRBD1. Germline CDR1 and CDR2: SGHRS and YFSETQ. The CDR3 covers 14 residues. The trim removed 4 bases at V and 9 bases at J, leaving 9 bases unmatched. The CDR3 region has the DNA TGCGCCAGCAGCCCGCGACAGGGGTTCGTTGAGCAGTTCTTC. It codes for CASSPRQGFVEQFF.

The chain carries TRBV11-1 and TRBJ2-3, with 7 bases lining up with TRBD1. V lost 6 bases, J lost 3 bases, and 9 bases stayed unmatched. This CDR3 contains 15 residues. CDR1 is SGHAT, CDR2 FQDESV, per germline (reference sequence). CDR3 protein: CASRRDRLWTDTQYF. CDR3 nucleotides: TGTGCCAGCAGGAGGGACAGACTATGGACAGATACGCAGTATTTT.